This T cell receptor beta chain was recovered during a study of cytomegalovirus exposure and HLA in healthy donors. Concerning this clone itself: Antigen specificity is unknown.

Study results and caveats: The classifier was said to identify cytomegalovirus status with high specificity and sensitivity.

PCR used 60 Vbeta primers and 13 Jbeta primers. Repertoires were generated with immunoSEQ multiplex PCR, while TCRdb's copy carries only in-frame clones and drops some. The repertoire holds over 120,000 clones, with about four fifths as singletons. Sequencing was carried out using PBMCs. The TCR originated in a man in his forties in good health and CMV-seronegative.

The CDR3 is CASSPRGGVYEQYF. The CDR3 DNA reads as TGTGCCAGCAGTCCACGGGGGGGAGTTTACGAGCAGTACTTC. This sequence joins TRBV27 and TRBJ2-7; 8 nucleotides align to TRBD2. V lost 5 bases, J lost 4 bases, and 7 bases stayed unmatched. CDR1 and CDR2 from the germline V gene are MNHEY and SMNVEV (reference sequence). The CDR3 spans 14 residues.